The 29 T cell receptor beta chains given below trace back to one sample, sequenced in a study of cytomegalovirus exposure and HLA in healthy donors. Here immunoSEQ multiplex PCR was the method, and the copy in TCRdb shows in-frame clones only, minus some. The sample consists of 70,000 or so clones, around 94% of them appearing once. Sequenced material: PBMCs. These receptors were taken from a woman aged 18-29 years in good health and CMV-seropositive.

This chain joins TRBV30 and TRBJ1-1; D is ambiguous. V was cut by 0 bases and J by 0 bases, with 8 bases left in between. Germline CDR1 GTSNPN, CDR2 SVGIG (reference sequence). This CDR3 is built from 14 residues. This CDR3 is CAWSVLPMNTEAFF. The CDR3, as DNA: TGTGCCTGGAGTGTACTTCCGATGAACACTGAAGCTTTCTTT.

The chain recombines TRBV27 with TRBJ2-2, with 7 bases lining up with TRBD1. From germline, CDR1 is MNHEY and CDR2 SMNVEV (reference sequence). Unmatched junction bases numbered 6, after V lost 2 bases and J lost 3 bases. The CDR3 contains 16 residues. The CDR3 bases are TGTGCCAGCAGTTTAAGTGCAGGGGGTGACACCGGGGAGCTGTTTTTT. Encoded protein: CASSLSAGGDTGELFF.

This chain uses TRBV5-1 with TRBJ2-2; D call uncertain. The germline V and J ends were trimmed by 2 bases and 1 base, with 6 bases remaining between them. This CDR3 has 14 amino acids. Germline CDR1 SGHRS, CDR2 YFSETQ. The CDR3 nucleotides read TGCGCCAGCAGCTTAAGACTGAACACCGGGGAGCTGTTTTTT. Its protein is CASSLRLNTGELFF.

This CDR3 is CASSSGTGDYGYTF. CDR3 DNA: TGCGCCAGCAGCTCCGGGACAGGGGACTATGGCTACACCTTC. The V gene is TRBV5-1, the J gene TRBJ1-2; 10 bases align to TRBD1. Germline-derived CDR1 and CDR2 are SGHRS and YFSETQ. V gave up 3 bases and J gave up 3 bases; unmatched junction bases: 2. There are 14 residues in the CDR3.

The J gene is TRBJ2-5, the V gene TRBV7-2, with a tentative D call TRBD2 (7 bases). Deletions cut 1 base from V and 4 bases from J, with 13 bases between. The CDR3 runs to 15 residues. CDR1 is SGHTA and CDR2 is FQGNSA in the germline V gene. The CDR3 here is CASSLGRGARETQYF. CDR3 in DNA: TGTGCCAGCAGCTTAGGTCGGGGGGCGCGAGAGACCCAGTACTTC.

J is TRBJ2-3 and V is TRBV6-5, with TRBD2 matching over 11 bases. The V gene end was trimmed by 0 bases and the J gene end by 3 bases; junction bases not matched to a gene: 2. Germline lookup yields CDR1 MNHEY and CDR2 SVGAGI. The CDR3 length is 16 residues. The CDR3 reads CASSYSIAGGTDTQYF. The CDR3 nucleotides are TGTGCCAGCAGTTACTCGATAGCGGGAGGGACAGATACGCAGTATTTT.

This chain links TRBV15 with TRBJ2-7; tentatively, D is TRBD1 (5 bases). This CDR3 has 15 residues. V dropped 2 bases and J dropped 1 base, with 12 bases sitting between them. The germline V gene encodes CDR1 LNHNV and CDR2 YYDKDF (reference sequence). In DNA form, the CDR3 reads TGTGCCACCAGCAGAACTTCAGGGTTTTCCTACGAGCAGTACTTC. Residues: CATSRTSGFSYEQYF.

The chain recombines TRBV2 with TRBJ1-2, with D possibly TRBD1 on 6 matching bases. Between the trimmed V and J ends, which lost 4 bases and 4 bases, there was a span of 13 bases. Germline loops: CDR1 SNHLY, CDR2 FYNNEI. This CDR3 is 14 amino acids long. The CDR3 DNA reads TGTGCCAGCAGTGCCGACAGGAGTCGCTATGGCTACACCTTC. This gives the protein CASSADRSRYGYTF.

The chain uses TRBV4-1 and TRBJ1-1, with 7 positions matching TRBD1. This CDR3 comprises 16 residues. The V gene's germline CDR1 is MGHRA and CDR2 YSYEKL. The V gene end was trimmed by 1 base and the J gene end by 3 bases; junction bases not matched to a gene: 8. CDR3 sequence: CASSQGDRASDTEAFF. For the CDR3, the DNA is TGCGCCAGCAGCCAAGGAGACAGGGCTTCTGACACTGAAGCTTTCTTT.

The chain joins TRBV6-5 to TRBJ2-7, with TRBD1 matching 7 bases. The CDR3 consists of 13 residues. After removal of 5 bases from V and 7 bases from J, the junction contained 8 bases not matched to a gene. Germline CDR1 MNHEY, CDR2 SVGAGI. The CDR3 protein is CASSPGQSLEQYF. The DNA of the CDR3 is TGTGCCAGCAGTCCGGGACAGTCTCTGGAGCAGTACTTC.

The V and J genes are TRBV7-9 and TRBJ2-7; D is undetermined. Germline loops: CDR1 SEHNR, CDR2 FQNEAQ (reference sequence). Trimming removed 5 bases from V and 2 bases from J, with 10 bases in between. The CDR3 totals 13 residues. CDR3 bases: TGTGCCAGCAGCCTAGGTAGCCCCTACGAGCAGTACTTC. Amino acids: CASSLGSPYEQYF.

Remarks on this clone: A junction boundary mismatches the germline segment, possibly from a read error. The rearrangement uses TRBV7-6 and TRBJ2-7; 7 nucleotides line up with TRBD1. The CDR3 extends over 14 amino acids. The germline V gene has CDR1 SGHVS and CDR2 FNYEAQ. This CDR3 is CVSSSRGRAYEQYF. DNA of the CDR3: TGTGTCAGCAGCTCGAGGGGGCGGGCCTACGAGCAGTACTTC.

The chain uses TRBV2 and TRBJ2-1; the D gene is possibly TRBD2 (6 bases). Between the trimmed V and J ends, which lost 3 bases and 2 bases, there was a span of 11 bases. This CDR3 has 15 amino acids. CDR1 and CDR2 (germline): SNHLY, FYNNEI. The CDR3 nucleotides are TGTGCCAGCAGTGATTCCGGGAGCCCCTACAATGAGCAGTTCTTC. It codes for CASSDSGSPYNEQFF.

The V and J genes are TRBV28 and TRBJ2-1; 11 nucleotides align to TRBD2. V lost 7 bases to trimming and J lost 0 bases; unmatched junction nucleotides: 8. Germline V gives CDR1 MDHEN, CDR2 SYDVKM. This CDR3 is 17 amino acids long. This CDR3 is CASTSGGTLNSYNEQFF. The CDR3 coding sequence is TGTGCCAGCACTAGCGGGGGGACACTCAACTCCTACAATGAGCAGTTCTTC.

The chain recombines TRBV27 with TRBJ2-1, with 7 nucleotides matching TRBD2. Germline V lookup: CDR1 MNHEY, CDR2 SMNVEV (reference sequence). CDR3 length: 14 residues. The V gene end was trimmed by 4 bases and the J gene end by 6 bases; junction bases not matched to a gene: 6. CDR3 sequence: CASSSIGRTNEQFF. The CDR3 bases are TGTGCCAGCAGTTCAATCGGGAGGACCAATGAGCAGTTCTTC.

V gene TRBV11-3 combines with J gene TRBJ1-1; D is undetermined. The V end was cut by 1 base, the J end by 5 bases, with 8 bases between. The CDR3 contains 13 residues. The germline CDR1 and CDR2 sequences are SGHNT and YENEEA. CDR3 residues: CASSLAQRTEAFF. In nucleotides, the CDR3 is TGTGCCAGCAGCTTAGCGCAGAGGACTGAAGCTTTCTTT.

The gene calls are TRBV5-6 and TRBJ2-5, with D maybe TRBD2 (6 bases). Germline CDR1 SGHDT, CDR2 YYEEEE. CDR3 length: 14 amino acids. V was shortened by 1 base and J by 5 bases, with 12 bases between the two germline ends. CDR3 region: CASSLSGVGETQYF. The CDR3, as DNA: TGTGCCAGCAGCTTGTCGGGGGTCGGCGAGACCCAGTACTTC.

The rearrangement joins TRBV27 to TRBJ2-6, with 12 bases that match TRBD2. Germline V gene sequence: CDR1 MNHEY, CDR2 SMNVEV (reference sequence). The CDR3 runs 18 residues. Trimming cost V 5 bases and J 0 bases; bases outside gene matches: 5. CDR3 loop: CASSTSGLAGSGANVLTF. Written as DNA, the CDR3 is TGTGCCAGCAGTACATCGGGACTAGCGGGCTCTGGGGCCAACGTCCTGACTTTC.

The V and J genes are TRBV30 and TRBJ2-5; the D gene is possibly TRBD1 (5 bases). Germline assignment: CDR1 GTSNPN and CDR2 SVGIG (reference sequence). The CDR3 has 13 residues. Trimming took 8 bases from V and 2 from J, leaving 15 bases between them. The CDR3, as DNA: TGTGCCCTAGAAAAAAAGGGGCAAGAGACCCAGTACTTC. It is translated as CALEKKGQETQYF.

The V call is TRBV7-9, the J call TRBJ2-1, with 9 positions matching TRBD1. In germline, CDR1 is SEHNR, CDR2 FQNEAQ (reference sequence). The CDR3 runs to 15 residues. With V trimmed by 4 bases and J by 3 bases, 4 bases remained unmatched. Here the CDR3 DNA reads TGTGCCAGCAGCTCGGGACAGGGTAGCTACAATGAGCAGTTCTTC. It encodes CASSSGQGSYNEQFF.

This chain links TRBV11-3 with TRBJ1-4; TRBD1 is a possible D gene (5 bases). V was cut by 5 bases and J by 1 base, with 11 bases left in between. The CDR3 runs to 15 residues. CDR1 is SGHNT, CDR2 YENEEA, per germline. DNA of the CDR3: TGTGCCAGCAGCCCCCGACAGAGAACTAATGAAAAACTGTTTTTT. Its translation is CASSPRQRTNEKLFF.

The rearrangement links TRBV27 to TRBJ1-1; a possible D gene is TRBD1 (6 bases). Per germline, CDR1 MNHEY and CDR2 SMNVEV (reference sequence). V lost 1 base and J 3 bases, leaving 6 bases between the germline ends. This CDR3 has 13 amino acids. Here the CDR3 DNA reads TGTGCCAGCAGTTTATACAGGGACACTGAAGCTTTCTTT. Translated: CASSLYRDTEAFF.

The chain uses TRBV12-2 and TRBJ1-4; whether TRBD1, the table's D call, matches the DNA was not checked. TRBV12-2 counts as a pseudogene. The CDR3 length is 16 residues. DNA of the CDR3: TGTGCAAGTCGCTTACTCGCACAGGGAATAAATGAAAAACTGTTTTTT. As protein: CASRLLAQGINEKLFF.

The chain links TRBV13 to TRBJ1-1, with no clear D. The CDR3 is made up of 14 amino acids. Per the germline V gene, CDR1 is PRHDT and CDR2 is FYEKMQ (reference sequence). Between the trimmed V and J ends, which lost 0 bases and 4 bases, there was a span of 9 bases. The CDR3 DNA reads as TGTGCCAGCAGCTTAGGGGGCGCCGTCACTGAAGCTTTCTTT. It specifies CASSLGGAVTEAFF.

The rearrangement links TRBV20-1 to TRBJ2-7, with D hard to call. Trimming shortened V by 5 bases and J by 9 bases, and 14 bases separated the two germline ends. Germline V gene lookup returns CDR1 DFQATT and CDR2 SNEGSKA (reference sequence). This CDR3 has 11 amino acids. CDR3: CSAHGPTGQYF. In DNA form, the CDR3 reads TGCAGTGCTCATGGCCCCACGGGGCAGTACTTC.

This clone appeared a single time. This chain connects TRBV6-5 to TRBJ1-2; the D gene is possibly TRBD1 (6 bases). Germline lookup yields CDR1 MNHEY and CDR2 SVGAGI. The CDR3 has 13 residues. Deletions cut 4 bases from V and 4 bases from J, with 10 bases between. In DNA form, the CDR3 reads TGTGCCAGCAGTTGGGCCAGGGGCTATGGCTACACCTTC. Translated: CASSWARGYGYTF.

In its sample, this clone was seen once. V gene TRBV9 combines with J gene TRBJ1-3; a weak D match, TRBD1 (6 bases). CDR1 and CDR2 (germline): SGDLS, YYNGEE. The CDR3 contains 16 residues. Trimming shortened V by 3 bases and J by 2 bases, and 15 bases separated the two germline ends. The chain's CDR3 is CASSEGGTPAGNTIYF. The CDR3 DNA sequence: TGTGCCAGCAGCGAGGGGGGGACGCCGGCTGGAAACACCATATATTTT.

The CDR3 bases are TGTGCCAGCAGCTCCCCCCGGGTCCCCTACGAGCAGTACTTC. Translating gives CASSSPRVPYEQYF. This chain connects TRBV7-9 to TRBJ2-7; the D is unclear. V lost 4 bases to trimming and J lost 2 bases, with 12 bases between them. Germline V gene data show CDR1 as SEHNR and CDR2 as FQNEAQ (reference sequence). The CDR3 length is 14 residues. Based on the CDR3 plus reference TRBV7-9 and TRBJ2-7, the full variable domain is DTGVSQNPRHKITKRGQNVTFRCDPISEHNRLYWYRQTLGQGPEFLTYFQNEAQLEKSRLLSDRFSAERPKGSFSTLEIQRTEQGDSAMYLCASSSPRVPYEQYFGPGTRLTVT.

The CDR3 nucleotides are TGTGCCAGTAGTTCAGGCCCTAATTTTCGTCAAGAGACCCAGTACTTC. Its protein is CASSSGPNFRQETQYF. The chain uses TRBV19 and TRBJ2-5, with D unclear. From germline, CDR1 is LNHDA and CDR2 SQIVND (reference sequence). CDR3 size: 16 residues. V was trimmed by 5 bases and J by 2 bases, leaving 18 bases between them.